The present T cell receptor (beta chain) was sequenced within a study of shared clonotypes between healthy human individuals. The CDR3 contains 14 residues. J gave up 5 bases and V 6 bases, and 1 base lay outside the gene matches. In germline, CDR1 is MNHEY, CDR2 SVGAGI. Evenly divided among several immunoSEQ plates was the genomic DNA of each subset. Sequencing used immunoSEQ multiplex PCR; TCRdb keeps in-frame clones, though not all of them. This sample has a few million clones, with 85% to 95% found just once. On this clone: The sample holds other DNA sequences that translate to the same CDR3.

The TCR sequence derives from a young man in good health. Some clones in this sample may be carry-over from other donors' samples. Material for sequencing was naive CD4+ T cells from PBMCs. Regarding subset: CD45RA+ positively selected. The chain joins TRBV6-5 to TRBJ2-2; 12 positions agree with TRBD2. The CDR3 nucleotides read TGTGCCAGCAGGACTAGCGGGAGAACCGGGGAGCTGTTTTTT. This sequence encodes CASRTSGRTGELFF.